These 29 T cell receptor beta chains were all obtained from the same sample, sequenced in a study of T cell repertoires in cytomegalovirus infection. No antigen has been identified for these receptors. Each CDR3 protein gets one entry after TCRdb re-called the reads with MiXCR. The repertoire has 700,000 to 950,000 distinct CDR3 sequences, approximately 32% of them found once; the top ten carry roughly 12%. This sample comprised cultured CD8+ T cells from PBMCs, obtained from culture after CMV antigen stimulation. These receptors all stem from a human donor in good health (CMV status not recorded). Some clones in this sample may be carry-over from other donors' samples.

The rearrangement joins TRBV6-5 to TRBJ2-7; D perhaps matches TRBD1 (6 bases). The CDR3 totals 12 residues. Germline V gene data show CDR1 as MNHEY and CDR2 as SVGAGI. V gave up 5 bases and J gave up 11 bases, with 16 bases separating them. This chain's CDR3 is CASSPEQGKEYF. The DNA of the CDR3 is TGTGCCAGCAGTCCTGAACAGGGAAAGGAGTACTTC.

V is TRBV24-1 and J is TRBJ2-3; perhaps TRBD1 as D (6 bases). The V and J ends lost 1 base and 6 bases respectively, with 19 bases between them. Per germline, CDR1 KGHDR and CDR2 SFDVKD. The CDR3 length is 17 residues. CDR3 bases: TGTGCCACCAGTGATTTTGCTGGGGGCGAGTCTATCGATACGCAGTATTTT. Encoded protein: CATSDFAGGESIDTQYF.

Worth noting for this clonotype: It may be a read error: a sequence one base away is much more abundant. This sequence joins TRBV7-6 and TRBJ1-4, with D perhaps TRBD1 (5 bases). The CDR3 consists of 15 residues. The germline V gene encodes CDR1 SGHVS and CDR2 FNYEAQ. CDR3 in amino acids: CTSSLSPGPNEKLFF. CDR3 bases: TGTACCAGCAGCTTATCCCCAGGGCCTAATGAAAAACTGTTTTTT.

There are a few counts of this clonotype. The chain carries TRBV4-1 and TRBJ2-5; D may be TRBD1 (5 bases). The CDR3 has 13 amino acids. Deletions cut 2 bases from V and 4 bases from J, with 8 bases between. Germline CDR1 and CDR2: MGHRA and YSYEKL. CDR3 bases: TGCGCCAGCAGCCAACAGGGATTAGAGACCCAGTACTTC. Amino acids: CASSQQGLETQYF.

V usage is TRBV6-1 and J usage is TRBJ2-4; TRBD1 aligns across 7 bases. The CDR3 loop spans 17 amino acids. CDR1 MNHNS and CDR2 SASEGT come from the germline V gene. V lost 6 bases, J lost 5 bases, and 16 bases stayed unmatched. The CDR3 loop reads CASSERATGYQENIQYF. CDR3 in DNA: TGTGCCAGCAGCGAGAGGGCGACAGGGTACCAAGAAAACATTCAGTACTTC.

This chain links TRBV27 with TRBJ2-5; TRBD1 matches 8 bases. This CDR3 has 15 amino acids. From germline, CDR1 is MNHEY and CDR2 SMNVEV (reference sequence). The V segment lost 7 bases and the J segment 3 bases; nucleotides outside the gene matches: 10. This chain's CDR3 is CASNSGQGGKETQYF. CDR3 DNA: TGTGCCAGCAATTCCGGACAGGGCGGCAAAGAGACCCAGTACTTC.

V usage is TRBV6-1 and J usage is TRBJ2-7; 15 bases align to TRBD2. In germline, CDR1 is MNHNS, CDR2 SASEGT. The length of the CDR3 is 19 residues. As DNA, the CDR3 is TGTGCCAGCAGTCAAGCCCGTGGGACTAGCGGGGGGAACCTCTACGAGCAGTACGTC. It specifies CASSQARGTSGGNLYEQYV.

The rearrangement uses TRBV6-5 and TRBJ2-6; tentatively, D is TRBD1 or TRBD2 (5 bases each). The CDR3 sequence is 14 residues long. Germline assignment: CDR1 MNHEY and CDR2 SVGAGI. V was clipped by 5 bases and J by 2 bases, with 7 bases between them. The CDR3 spells CASSVGPGANVLTF. The CDR3 nucleotides are TGTGCCAGCAGTGTGGGACCTGGGGCCAACGTCCTGACTTTC.

This clonotype was counted between two and nine times. The rearrangement joins TRBV4-1 to TRBJ1-1; D unresolved. Between the trimmed V and J ends, which lost 0 bases and 4 bases, there was a span of 9 bases. CDR1 and CDR2 (germline): MGHRA, YSYEKL. The CDR3 spans 14 residues. CDR3 bases: TGCGCCAGCAGCCAAGAGACCCCCTTCACTGAAGCTTTCTTT. It translates to CASSQETPFTEAFF.

This rearrangement joins TRBV5-1 to TRBJ2-1; 9 bases are shared with TRBD1. The germline V gene has CDR1 SGHRS and CDR2 YFSETQ. With 4 bases clipped from V and 4 bases from J, the junction kept 6 bases outside the gene matches. This CDR3 has 15 amino acids. CDR3 sequence (DNA): TGCGCCAGCAGCCCGTGGACAGGGGAGTACAATGAGCAGTTCTTC. It codes for CASSPWTGEYNEQFF.

V gene TRBV5-1 combines with J gene TRBJ2-1; D not resolved. CDR3 size: 11 residues. Trimming left V 4 bases short and J 8 bases short, with 7 bases between. Per the germline V gene, CDR1 is SGHRS and CDR2 is YFSETQ. Written as DNA, the CDR3 is TGCGCCAGCAGCACCAGCGATGAGCAGTTCTTC. Protein product: CASSTSDEQFF.

This clonotype has only a few counts. This chain joins TRBV27 and TRBJ2-1; TRBD1 agrees at 10 bases. There are 14 residues in the CDR3. CDR1 MNHEY and CDR2 SMNVEV come from the germline V gene (reference sequence). After removal of 4 bases from V and 8 bases from J, the junction contained 5 bases not matched to a gene. The CDR3 here is CASSSGGQGYEQFF. The CDR3 coding sequence is TGTGCCAGCAGTTCCGGGGGACAGGGGTATGAGCAGTTCTTC.

This clonotype was found a few times. J is TRBJ2-1 and V is TRBV4-3; no clear D gene. Trimming took off 1 base at V and 0 bases at J, with 16 bases between the two ends. The CDR3 is 18 amino acids. Germline CDR1 LGHNA, CDR2 YSLEER. CDR3 amino acids: CASSQVVDRVNSYNEQFF. The CDR3 region has the DNA TGCGCCAGCAGCCAAGTGGTTGATAGAGTTAACTCCTACAATGAGCAGTTCTTC.

Of note for this clonotype: Just one base apart from a much larger clone, this may be a read error. The CDR3 DNA reads TGTGCCAGCAGCTTCGGGAATGGCTACACCTTC. This encodes CASSFGNGYTF. The rearrangement links TRBV5-6 to TRBJ1-2; D remains ambiguous. Germline CDR1 is SGHDT and CDR2 is YYEEEE. Trimming stripped 2 bases from V and 6 bases from J, with 5 bases between. This CDR3 is 11 amino acids long.

The chain carries TRBV6-1 and TRBJ1-2; weak D call: TRBD1 (6 bases). Germline loops: CDR1 MNHNS, CDR2 SASEGT. Trimming took 5 bases from V and 8 from J, leaving 27 bases between them. This CDR3 is 17 amino acids long. CDR3 nucleotides: TGTGCCAGCAGTCGTAAGGCGGAGAAGCGGGGGGCAGAAGGCTACACCTTC. Translating it yields CASSRKAEKRGAEGYTF.

The genes are TRBV5-6 and TRBJ2-2, with D possibly matching TRBD2 (7 bases). The CDR3 has 16 amino acids. Germline V lookup: CDR1 SGHDT, CDR2 YYEEEE. Trimming stripped 4 bases from V and 2 bases from J, with 15 bases between. The CDR3 sequence: CASSQREQGNTGELFF. The CDR3 DNA reads TGTGCCAGCAGCCAGCGGGAACAGGGAAACACCGGGGAGCTGTTTTTT.

The chain uses TRBV6-5 and TRBJ1-1, with D perhaps TRBD1 (6 bases). Trimming pared 6 bases from V and 7 bases from J, leaving 24 bases between. Germline loops: CDR1 MNHEY, CDR2 SVGAGI. The CDR3 has 16 amino acids. CDR3 coding DNA: TGTGCCAGCAGGAACCCAAGTCCCTGGGGGGCTAATGAAGCTTTCTTT. Protein sequence: CASRNPSPWGANEAFF.

The chain links TRBV5-5 to TRBJ2-5, with 11 positions matching TRBD2. CDR1 SGHKS and CDR2 YYEKEE come from the germline V gene (reference sequence). This CDR3 comprises 16 residues. The junction had 5 bases not matched to a gene; V was cut back by 0 bases and J by 4 bases. CDR3 nucleotide sequence: TGTGCCAGCAGCTTGGAGATAGCGGGGGGGCGAGAGACCCAGTACTTC. Protein product: CASSLEIAGGRETQYF.

CDR3 coding DNA: TGTGCCAGCAGGCACGGACAGTCTGGGGGCACTGAAGCTTTCTTT. Protein product: CASRHGQSGGTEAFF. The rearrangement joins TRBV7-4 to TRBJ1-1, with a tentative D call TRBD1 (6 bases). The CDR3 consists of 15 residues. Germline V lookup: CDR1 SGHVT, CDR2 SQSDAQ. V lost 6 bases, J lost 4 bases, and 18 bases lay in between. The full variable domain, its missing parts supplied by reference TRBV7-4 and TRBJ1-1, is GAGVSQSPRYKVAKRGRDVALRCDSISGHVTLYWYRQTLGQGSEVLTYSQSDAQRDKSGRPSGRFSAERPERSVSTLKIQRTEQGDSAVYLCASRHGQSGGTEAFFGQGTRLTVV.

This chain joins TRBV6-2 or TRBV6-3 and TRBJ1-6; D uncertain. Germline-derived CDR1 and CDR2 are MNHEY and SVGEGT. V was clipped by 0 bases and J by 7 bases, with 10 bases between them. The length of the CDR3 is 15 residues. The CDR3 loop is CASSYSNSWNSPLHF. The CDR3 DNA reads as TGTGCCAGCAGTTACTCGAACAGTTGGAATTCACCCCTCCACTTT.

This clonotype was recorded many times. This chain links TRBV7-8 with TRBJ1-2; tentative D call: TRBD1 (6 bases). Per the germline V gene, CDR1 is SGHVS and CDR2 is FQNEAQ. V lost 5 bases to trimming and J lost 0 bases, with 13 bases between them. This CDR3 comprises 15 residues. The CDR3 DNA is TGTGCCAGCAGCCCCGCCGGGACAACTAACTATGGCTACACCTTC. As protein: CASSPAGTTNYGYTF.

The V call is TRBV7-9, the J call TRBJ1-2; 10 nucleotides align to TRBD1. V lost 5 bases, J lost 3 bases, and 6 bases stayed unmatched. CDR3 length: 15 residues. Germline lookup yields CDR1 SEHNR and CDR2 FQNEAQ (reference sequence). The CDR3 nucleotides are TGTGCCAGCAGCACCCGGGACAGGGGTGACTATGGCTACACCTTC. It codes for CASSTRDRGDYGYTF.

The V gene is TRBV7-6, the J gene TRBJ2-1, with D perhaps being TRBD1 or TRBD2 (6 bases each). Germline CDR1 and CDR2: SGHVS and FNYEAQ. The CDR3 is 15 amino acids. The V gene lost 4 bases and the J gene lost 9 bases, with 19 bases spanning the gap. The CDR3 is CASSSPGGGRPEQFF. The CDR3 coding sequence is TGTGCCAGCAGCTCCCCGGGTGGGGGGCGACCTGAGCAGTTCTTC.

The table lists this clonotype with a few counts. The CDR3 DNA reads as TGTGCCAGACGGAATAGGGGGCGATACGAGCAGTACGTC. This sequence encodes CARRNRGRYEQYV. The chain recombines TRBV27 with TRBJ2-7; 7 bases line up with TRBD1. Looked up from germline, CDR1 is MNHEY and CDR2 is SMNVEV (reference sequence). V shed 9 bases, J shed 4 bases, and the junction held 9 bases outside the gene matches. CDR3 size: 13 residues.

The V and J genes are TRBV11-2 and TRBJ2-2, with unresolved D. There are 15 residues in the CDR3. In germline, CDR1 is SGHAT, CDR2 FQNNGV. Trimming took off 3 bases at V and 1 base at J, with 9 bases between the two ends. The DNA for the CDR3 is TGTGCCAGCAGCTTGATCAGTAAGAACACCGGGGAGCTGTTTTTT. This codes for CASSLISKNTGELFF.

The chain uses TRBV4-2 and TRBJ2-1; perhaps TRBD2 as D (6 bases). Germline loops: CDR1 LGHNA, CDR2 YNFKEQ. V was clipped by 0 bases and J by 8 bases, with 14 bases between them. The CDR3 extends over 15 amino acids. The CDR3 sequence: CASSQDPKGEDEQFF. DNA of the CDR3: TGTGCCAGCAGCCAAGATCCAAAAGGGGAGGATGAGCAGTTCTTC.

Comments on this clonotype: This could be a read error, since a much larger clone is one nucleotide away. The V call is TRBV6-1, the J call TRBJ1-5; perhaps TRBD1 as D (6 bases). The germline V gene encodes CDR1 MNHNS and CDR2 SASEGT. The CDR3 is made up of 16 amino acids. This CDR3 reads CASSEFGGRSIQPQHF. In DNA, the CDR3 is TGTGCCAGCAGTGAATTCGGGGGCAGGAGCATTCAGCCCCAGCATTTT.

The CDR3 DNA reads as TGTGCCAGCAGTTTAACGACTAGTAATGCGGAGACCCAGTACTTC. Protein sequence: CASSLTTSNAETQYF. The genes are TRBV27 and TRBJ2-5; D may be TRBD2 (6 bases). This CDR3 contains 15 residues. V was trimmed by 2 bases and J by 5 bases, leaving 15 bases between them. CDR1 and CDR2 from the germline V gene are MNHEY and SMNVEV (reference sequence).

This clonotype was seen a few times. The gene calls are TRBV7-9 and TRBJ1-1; D unclear. With 5 bases removed from V and 1 base from J, the gap between germline ends came to 8 bases. Germline CDR1 SEHNR, CDR2 FQNEAQ (reference sequence). This CDR3 is built from 13 residues. The CDR3 spells CASSPHPNTEAFF. The CDR3 nucleotides are TGTGCCAGCAGCCCCCACCCGAACACTGAAGCTTTCTTT.